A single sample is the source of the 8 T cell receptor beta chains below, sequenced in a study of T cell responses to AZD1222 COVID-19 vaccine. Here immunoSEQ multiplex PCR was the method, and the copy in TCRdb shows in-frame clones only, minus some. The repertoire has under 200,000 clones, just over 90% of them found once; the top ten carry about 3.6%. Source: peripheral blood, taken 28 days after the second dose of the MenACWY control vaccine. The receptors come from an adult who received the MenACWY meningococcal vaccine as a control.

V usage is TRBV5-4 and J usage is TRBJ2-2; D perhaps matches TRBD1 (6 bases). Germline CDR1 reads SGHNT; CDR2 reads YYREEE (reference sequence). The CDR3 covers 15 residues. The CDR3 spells CADSLDPLNTGELFF. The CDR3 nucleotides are TGTGCGGACAGCTTGGACCCCTTGAACACCGGGGAGCTGTTTTTT.

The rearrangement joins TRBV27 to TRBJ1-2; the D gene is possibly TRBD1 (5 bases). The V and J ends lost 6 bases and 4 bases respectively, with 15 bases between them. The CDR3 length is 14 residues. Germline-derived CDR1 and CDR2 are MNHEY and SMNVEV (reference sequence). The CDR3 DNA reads TGTGCCAGCAGCGACCCGACAGTTGGCTATGGCTACACCTTC. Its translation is CASSDPTVGYGYTF.

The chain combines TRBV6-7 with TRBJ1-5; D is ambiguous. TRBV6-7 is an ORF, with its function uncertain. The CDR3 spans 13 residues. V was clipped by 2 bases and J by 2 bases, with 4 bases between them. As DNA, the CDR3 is TGTGCCAGCAGTTACCTCGGCAATCAGCCCCAGCATTTT. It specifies CASSYLGNQPQHF.

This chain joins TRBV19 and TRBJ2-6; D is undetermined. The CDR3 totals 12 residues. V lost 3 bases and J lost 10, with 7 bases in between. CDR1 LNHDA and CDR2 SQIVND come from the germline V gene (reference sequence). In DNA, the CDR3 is TGTGCCAGTAGTATGTCAGCAAACGTCCTGACTTTC. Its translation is CASSMSANVLTF.

DNA of the CDR3: TGTGCCAGCAGCTCCGGGGCGGGAGGCTCGCTAGATACGCAGTATTTT. Protein: CASSSGAGGSLDTQYF. The chain couples TRBV7-9 to TRBJ2-3; 8 nucleotides agree with TRBD2. The CDR3 covers 16 residues. Germline values: CDR1 SEHNR, CDR2 FQNEAQ (reference sequence). Trimming at V came to 4 bases and at J to 5 bases, leaving 11 bases not matched to a gene.

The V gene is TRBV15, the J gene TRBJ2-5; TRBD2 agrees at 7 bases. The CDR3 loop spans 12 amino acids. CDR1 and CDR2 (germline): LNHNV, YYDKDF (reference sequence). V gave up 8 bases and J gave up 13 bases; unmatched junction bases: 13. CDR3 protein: CATALGGGKVYF. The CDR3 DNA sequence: TGTGCCACCGCCCTTGGGGGGGGGAAGGTGTACTTC.

DNA for the CDR3: TGTGCCAGCAGCGTAGCGTCTAGCCCCGGGGAGCTGTTTTTT. Translation gives CASSVASSPGELFF. The chain employs TRBV9 and TRBJ2-2; weak D call: TRBD2 (5 bases). The germline V gene encodes CDR1 SGDLS and CDR2 YYNGEE. The CDR3 is 14 amino acids. Trimming shortened V by 0 bases and J by 6 bases, and 9 bases separated the two germline ends.

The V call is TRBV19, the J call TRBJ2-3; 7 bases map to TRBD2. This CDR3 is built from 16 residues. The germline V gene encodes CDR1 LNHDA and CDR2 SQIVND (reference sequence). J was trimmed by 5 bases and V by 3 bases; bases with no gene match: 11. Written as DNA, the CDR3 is TGTGCCAGTAGTATGGAGCGGGATGGAGGTCGAGATACGCAGTATTTT. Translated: CASSMERDGGRDTQYF. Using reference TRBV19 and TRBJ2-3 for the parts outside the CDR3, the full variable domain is DGGITQSPKYLFRKEGQNVTLSCEQNLNHDAMYWYRQDPGQGLRLIYYSQIVNDFQKGDIAEGYSVSREKKESFPLTVTSAQKNPTAFYLCASSMERDGGRDTQYFGPGTRLTVL.